A single T cell receptor (beta chain) is shown here with its context. The antigen is undetermined. This record comes from a study of cytomegalovirus exposure and HLA in healthy donors. Study results and caveats: In a later analysis, V- and J-gene trimming of beta chains associated with a DCLRE1C missense variant, replicated independently.

Germline V gene sequence: CDR1 SGHDT, CDR2 YYEEEE. The CDR3 runs 16 residues. J lost 1 base, V lost 4 bases, and 5 bases had no gene match. PCR was performed using 60 Vbeta and 13 Jbeta primers. Only in-frame clones appear in the TCRdb table, and some are missing; sequencing was by immunoSEQ multiplex PCR. The table records roughly 45,000 clones, 70% to 85% of them present only once. Sequencing was carried out using PBMCs. The source of this sequence is a young man in good health and CMV-seronegative. V is TRBV5-6 and J is TRBJ2-1; TRBD2 matches 10 bases. The CDR3 DNA follows: TGTGCCAGCAGCGGCCCTAGCGGGAGTTCCTACAATGAGCAGTTCTTC. Amino acids: CASSGPSGSSYNEQFF.